This T cell receptor (beta chain) was recovered during a study of OX40 agonist ivuxolimab in advanced cancers. Study-wide context: Ivuxolimab, which targeted the costimulatory receptor OX40 (CD134), was an agonistic, fully human IgG2 monoclonal antibody. Patients were allowed to have had prior anti-PD-1, anti-PD-L1 or anti-CTLA-4 therapy, and around 40% of the dose-escalation patients had previously received checkpoint inhibitors. Intravenous ivuxolimab was administered to patients every 2 weeks at six dose levels: 0.01, 0.1, 0.3, 1.5, 3 and 10 mg/kg. Peripheral TCRbeta sequencing was intended to test whether TCR sequence diversity was altered and clonal T-cell expansion was caused by ivuxolimab. The paper describes the monotherapy dose-escalation part (N of about 47 patients) of the phase I trial of ivuxolimab. Three dose-escalation patients achieved partial responses, one with hepatocellular carcinoma and two with cutaneous melanoma. Of the approximately 50 dose-escalation patients, hepatocellular carcinoma was present in around 20, melanoma in approximately 15, renal cell carcinoma in 9 and head and neck cancer in 9. The dose-escalation cohort was 82.7% male with a mean age of 60 years, ranging from roughly 20 to 85.

The trial excluded patients who had a history of autoimmune disease or who were on systemic immunosuppression. Peripheral blood for TCR sequencing was drawn from every dose cohort at baseline, at cycle 4 day 1 and at cycle 7 day 1. Samples were obtained from an open-label, multicenter, first-in-human phase I dose-escalation trial of ivuxolimab. Adults with locally advanced or metastatic melanoma, renal cell carcinoma, hepatocellular carcinoma or head and neck squamous cell carcinoma were enrolled in the trial. Before TCR sequencing, CD4+ and CD8+ T cells were separately sorted from peripheral blood. Genomic DNA was extracted from sorted cells for sequencing of the TCRbeta CDR3 region. TCRbeta CDR3 regions were sequenced using the immunoSEQ Assay. The source is immuneACCESS, and TCRdb retained only in-frame sequences with V and J called. Part of the clones is not carried over; for the studies checked, unresolved V genes explain less than half of this, and the remainder is unexplained. For this sample there are 70,000 or so clones; around 90% appear just once. About 8.3% of the sample is held by the ten biggest clonotypes.

What the study reported, not specific to this receptor: Low levels of normalized T-cell clonal expansion were also seen in some nonresponding patients. After ivuxolimab, more expanded clones were found on average in CD8+ T cells than in CD4+ T cells. Clonal expansion of both CD4+ and CD8+ blood T cells was observed from baseline to week 6 at doses 0.1 to 3.0 mg/kg. In the 0.1-3.0 mg/kg groups, partial responders were among the patients with the lowest normalized peripheral clonal expansion, particularly in CD8+ T cells. The antigen specificity of the peripheral T cells that underwent clonal expansion was not determined.

CDR3 length: 13 amino acids, cysteine to phenylalanine. Only the CDR3 DNA stays, 39 bases, in frame from base 1. The germline V gene specifies ENHRY as CDR1 and SYGVKD as CDR2. V has 10 bases trimmed and J has 5 bases trimmed; junction bases matching no gene number 9. In the case of this clone: Its antigen specificity is not known. Base qualities are not provided; no much larger clone lies one nucleotide away.

The clonotype originates from an adult with an advanced solid tumor such as melanoma, head and neck, liver or kidney cancer. The specimen was CD4+ or CD8+ T cells sorted from blood, collected in a trial of the OX40 agonist ivuxolimab. The chain uses TRBV10-3 and TRBJ1-2, and TRBD1 aligns with 8 junction nucleotides. The nucleotide sequence is TGTGCCACCTTGGGGGGACAGGCTTATGGCTACACCTTC. It translates to CATLGGQAYGYTF.